This TCR beta chain was recorded in a study of shared clonotypes between healthy human individuals. Profiled with immunoSEQ multiplex PCR; TCRdb holds only in-frame clones, not every one. The sample comprises about 820,000 clones, 80% to 95% of which are singletons, and about 24% rests with the top ten. CD45RO-negative, CCR7-positively selected cells formed the naive CD8 fraction, excluding terminally differentiated effector memory CD45RA+ cells. This clone was seen only once. What it binds is unknown. The CDR3 spans 15 residues. The V gene's germline CDR1 is MNHNS and CDR2 SASEGT. The germline V and J ends were trimmed by 3 bases and 2 bases, with 8 bases remaining between them. Broader study findings: A few donors had 4% to 5% of their naive CD4 clonotypes in common. In the sorted subsets, rarefaction showed sequencing was incomplete despite large depth.

The chain carries TRBV6-1 and TRBJ2-6, with D tentatively TRBD2 (6 bases). Sequencing used naive CD8+ T cells sorted from blood. The receptor was isolated from a man aged 30 to 39 in good health. Written as DNA, the CDR3 is TGTGCCAGCAGTGATCCGGGGGCTGGGGCCAACGTCCTGACTTTC. It encodes CASSDPGAGANVLTF.